Reported below is one TCR beta chain. This specimen belongs to a study of blood T cell repertoires in COVID-19. Whole-study context: Both acute and convalescent COVID-19 samples were obtained from the United States, Italy and Spain.

Individuals aged roughly 18 to 95 years were recruited from 24 US areas. Cohort allocation depended upon clinical history that participants reported. In the original processing: It was from reference gene primer amplification that nucleated cell counts were estimated. Sequencing was performed with immunoSEQ multiplex PCR; in TCRdb, only in-frame clones are kept and a portion is missing. V and J calls and clone size come straight from that table; D and trimming were deduced from the DNA. The data show about 300,000 clones, approximately 90% seen once. Trimming removed 4 bases from V and 4 bases from J, with 11 bases in between. Per the germline V gene, CDR1 is MNHEY and CDR2 is SVGAGI. The CDR3 runs 14 residues.

The sequenced sample was PBMCs or T cells enriched from blood (not recorded which). V is TRBV6-5 and J is TRBJ2-1; D is perhaps TRBD1 (6 bases). The TCR comes from a man aged 30 to 45 who had recovered from COVID-19. CDR3 sequence: CASSSKGDYNEQFF. CDR3 nucleotide sequence: TGTGCCAGCAGTTCCAAGGGGGATTACAATGAGCAGTTCTTC.